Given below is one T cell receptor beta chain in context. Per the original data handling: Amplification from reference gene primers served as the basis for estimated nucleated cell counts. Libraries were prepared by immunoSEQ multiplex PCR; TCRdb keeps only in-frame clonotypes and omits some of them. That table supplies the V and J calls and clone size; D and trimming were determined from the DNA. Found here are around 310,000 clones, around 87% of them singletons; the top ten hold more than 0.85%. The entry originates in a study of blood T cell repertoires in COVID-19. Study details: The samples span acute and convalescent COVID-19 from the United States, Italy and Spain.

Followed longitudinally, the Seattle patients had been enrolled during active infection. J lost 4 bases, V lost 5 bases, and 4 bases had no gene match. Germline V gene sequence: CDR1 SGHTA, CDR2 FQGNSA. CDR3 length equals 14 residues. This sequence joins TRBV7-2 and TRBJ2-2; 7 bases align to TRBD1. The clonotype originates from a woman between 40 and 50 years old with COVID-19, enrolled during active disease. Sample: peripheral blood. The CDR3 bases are TGTGCCAGCAGCAGAAACAGGGGCACCGGGGAGCTGTTTTTT. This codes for CASSRNRGTGELFF. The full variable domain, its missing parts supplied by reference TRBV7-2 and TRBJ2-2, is GAGVSQSPSNKVTEKGKDVELRCDPISGHTALYWYRQSLGQGLEFLIYFQGNSAPDKSGLPSDRFSAERTGGSVSTLTIQRTQQEDSAVYLCASSRNRGTGELFFGEGSRLTVL.